The 15 T cell receptor beta chains listed next were all sequenced from one sample in a study of T cells after somatic rescue of genetic block. Measured with immunoSEQ multiplex PCR; TCRdb has only the in-frame clones, and not every one. The table includes 110,000 or so clones, about nine tenths detected once. Sequencing was done on a sample of peripheral blood mononuclear cells (PBMCs). These receptors came from a woman aged 18-29 years.

The CDR3: CASSLGTSGVRSYEQYF. Here the CDR3 DNA reads TGTGCCAGCAGCTTGGGGACTAGCGGGGTTCGCTCCTACGAGCAGTACTTC. This chain joins TRBV5-4 and TRBJ2-7, with TRBD2 matching over 12 bases. There are 17 residues in the CDR3. From germline, CDR1 is SGHNT and CDR2 YYREEE (reference sequence). Trimming at V came to 0 bases and at J to 0 bases, leaving 4 bases not matched to a gene.

This chain links TRBV15 with TRBJ2-2; possible D gene TRBD1, 5 bases. The CDR3 contains 16 residues. Germline-derived CDR1 and CDR2 are LNHNV and YYDKDF (reference sequence). Deletions cut 1 base from V and 3 bases from J, with 12 bases between. The CDR3 reads CATSRGQGFHTGELFF. The CDR3 DNA sequence: TGTGCCACCAGCAGAGGCCAGGGATTTCACACCGGGGAGCTGTTTTTT. The variable domain in full, with the rest retrieved from reference TRBV15 and TRBJ2-2, is DAMVIQNPRYQVTQFGKPVTLSCSQTLNHNVMYWYQQKSSQAPKLLFHYYDKDFNNEADTPDNFQSRRPNTSFCFLDIRSPGLGDTAMYLCATSRGQGFHTGELFFGEGSRLTVL.

The V call is TRBV5-4, the J call TRBJ1-6; TRBD1 might be the D (5 bases). Germline CDR1 is SGHNT and CDR2 is YYREEE (reference sequence). Trimming removed 4 bases at V and 0 bases at J, with 11 bases between. The CDR3 loop spans 16 amino acids. The CDR3 sequence is CASSDSGPSYNSPLHF. CDR3 nucleotides: TGTGCCAGCAGCGACAGCGGACCCTCCTATAATTCACCCCTCCACTTT.

This clone was observed a handful of times. The chain links TRBV9 to TRBJ1-6; 8 bases agree with TRBD1. In germline, CDR1 is SGDLS, CDR2 YYNGEE. The CDR3 extends over 15 amino acids. The J segment lost 7 bases and the V segment lost 0 bases, leaving 3 bases of the junction unmatched. CDR3 sequence reads: CASSVAGGLNSPLHF. CDR3 nucleotide sequence: TGTGCCAGCAGCGTAGCAGGGGGCCTGAATTCACCCCTCCACTTT.

The rearrangement joins TRBV7-2 to TRBJ2-3; 10 bases fit TRBD1. The germline gives CDR1 SGHTA, CDR2 FQGNSA. The CDR3 runs 16 residues. V trimming: 6 bases; J trimming: 6 bases; junction bases outside the gene matches: 12. The CDR3 is CASRIFRDRGGDTQYF. CDR3 sequence (DNA): TGTGCCAGCAGGATTTTCCGGGACAGGGGCGGTGATACGCAGTATTTT.

The chain joins TRBV2 to TRBJ2-5, with 12 bases matching TRBD2. Germline CDR1 is SNHLY and CDR2 is FYNNEI. The ends lost 10 bases at V and 3 bases at J; junction bases unmatched: 18. This CDR3 contains 18 residues. The CDR3 nucleotides are TGTGCCACCCAACCAGGGCCGGGACTAGCGGGCCGGAAAGAGACCCAGTACTTC. The encoded protein is CATQPGPGLAGRKETQYF.

The J gene is TRBJ1-1, the V gene TRBV6-5, with D unresolved. Between the trimmed V and J ends, which lost 4 bases and 4 bases, there was a span of 7 bases. The CDR3 length is 12 residues. CDR1 and CDR2 from the germline V gene are MNHEY and SVGAGI. The CDR3 region is CASSSRFTEAFF. CDR3 nucleotide sequence: TGTGCCAGCAGTTCCCGGTTCACTGAAGCTTTCTTT.

The chain employs TRBV18 and TRBJ2-7; 7 nucleotides agree with TRBD1. Trimming cost V 5 bases and J 3 bases; bases outside gene matches: 10. The germline V gene has CDR1 KGHSH and CDR2 LQKENI. The CDR3 loop spans 15 amino acids. The CDR3 DNA reads as TGTGCCAGCTCATCTGCCGGGACAGTAGGCTACGAGCAGTACTTC. Translated, it gives CASSSAGTVGYEQYF.

The V call is TRBV5-4, the J call TRBJ2-3; D gene unclear. Germline V lookup: CDR1 SGHNT, CDR2 YYREEE (reference sequence). Trimming removed 0 bases from V and 8 bases from J, with 10 bases in between. This CDR3 region has 13 residues. The CDR3 region has the DNA TGTGCCAGCAGCTTGGCGGCGCGAGGTACGCAGTATTTT. Amino acids: CASSLAARGTQYF. Full variable domain (rest looked up from reference TRBV5-4 and TRBJ2-3): ETGVTQSPTHLIKTRGQQVTLRCSSQSGHNTVSWYQQALGQGPQFIFQYYREEENGRGNFPPRFSGLQFPNYSSELNVNALELDDSALYLCASSLAARGTQYFGPGTRLTVL.

The gene calls are TRBV5-1 and TRBJ2-7, with 12 bases identical to TRBD2. Germline CDR1 SGHRS, CDR2 YFSETQ. V trimming: 2 bases; J trimming: 4 bases; junction bases outside the gene matches: 4. The CDR3 loop spans 15 amino acids. CDR3 coding DNA: TGCGCCAGCAGCTTCTCTAGCGGGGGGGCTTACGAGCAGTACTTC. It translates to CASSFSSGGAYEQYF.

The chain recombines TRBV28 with TRBJ1-2; D is perhaps TRBD1 (6 bases). Trimming removed 1 base from V and 6 bases from J, with 18 bases in between. Per germline, CDR1 MDHEN and CDR2 SYDVKM. The CDR3 totals 16 residues. CDR3 DNA sequence: TGTGCCAGCAGTTTATATCCCCGGGGGGGGCGAGATGGCTACACCTTC. Its translation: CASSLYPRGGRDGYTF.

The rearrangement links TRBV7-3 to TRBJ2-3; perhaps TRBD2 as D (6 bases). CDR3 size: 16 residues. Germline V gives CDR1 SGHTA, CDR2 FQGTGA. V lost 5 bases, J lost 8 bases, and 23 bases lay in between. In DNA, the CDR3 is TGTGCCAGCAGCCGAGCCTCCGGGCCGGGAGAGGGTACGCAGTATTTT. It yields the protein CASSRASGPGEGTQYF.

The rearrangement joins TRBV15 to TRBJ2-3, with 10 bases aligning to TRBD2. Germline CDR1 reads LNHNV; CDR2 reads YYDKDF (reference sequence). After removal of 5 bases from V and 7 bases from J, the junction contained 12 bases not matched to a gene. CDR3 length: 16 amino acids. This CDR3 reads CATSPGPSSGGHTQYF. DNA of the CDR3: TGTGCCACCAGCCCTGGGCCCTCTAGCGGGGGACATACGCAGTATTTT.

This sequence joins TRBV2 and TRBJ1-4; D is uncertain. V lost 4 bases, J lost 0 bases, and 12 bases lay in between. The CDR3 runs 16 residues. The germline gives CDR1 SNHLY, CDR2 FYNNEI. CDR3 nucleotides: TGTGCCAGCAGTGGGGCGGCAGTTGCAACTAATGAAAAACTGTTTTTT. The encoded protein is CASSGAAVATNEKLFF.

The V call is TRBV2, the J call TRBJ1-4; D is possibly TRBD1 (5 bases). V dropped 8 bases and J dropped 8 bases, with 12 bases sitting between them. This CDR3 contains 12 residues. Germline V gives CDR1 SNHLY, CDR2 FYNNEI. The CDR3 reads CASGGRGEKLFF. As DNA, the CDR3 is TGTGCCAGCGGCGGGAGGGGAGAAAAACTGTTTTTT.